The sample holds one count of the clone carrying this TCR beta chain. Using immunoSEQ multiplex PCR, the repertoire was profiled, and TCRdb retains in-frame clones only, with some absent. The table shows about 97,000 clones, with 87% occurring only once. This sample is part of a study of T cell responses to AZD1222 COVID-19 vaccine. Germline CDR1 MNHEY, CDR2 SVGAGI. CDR3 length: 15 amino acids. Trimming at V came to 4 bases and at J to 4 bases, leaving 4 bases not matched to a gene. This chain uses TRBV6-5 with TRBJ1-5; TRBD1 aligns across 10 bases. Material: peripheral blood, obtained on day 0 of AZD1222 vaccination. The clonotype comes from an adult in good health. The CDR3 protein is CASSLRGQGNQPQHF. The CDR3 region has the DNA TGTGCCAGCAGTTTGCGGGGACAGGGGAATCAGCCCCAGCATTTT.